This T cell receptor beta chain was recorded in a study of identifying expanded T cells in peripheral blood. Study conclusions and caveats: Variance in clone template counts between roughly two-week samples significantly increased with total template count across all healthy donors.

This clone was seen repeatedly, ten times or more. Antigen unknown. Profiled with immunoSEQ multiplex PCR; TCRdb holds only in-frame clones, not every one. Among 85,000 to 120,000 clones listed, 88% were seen once. The CDR3 is made up of 13 amino acids. V lost 4 bases to trimming and J lost 0 bases, with 6 bases between them. The germline V gene has CDR1 WSHSY and CDR2 SAAADI. During the collection period, no donor immune events like infections were recorded. This chain uses TRBV10-2 with TRBJ1-2; a possible D gene is TRBD1 (5 bases). Material for sequencing was blood. The sequence was collected from a person between 18 and 70 years old in good health. CDR3 nucleotide sequence: TGCGCCAGCAGTGGGACATCTAACTATGGCTACACCTTC. This sequence encodes CASSGTSNYGYTF.